This TCR beta chain was recorded in a study of blood T cells in healthy people across ages. Study-level findings and limits: Strong correlation was found linking TCR beta diversity to naive T cell percentage. There was no known CMV status for donors, so expanded clonotype changes were possibly confounded.

CDR1 is SGHRS, CDR2 YFSETQ, per germline. The CDR3 spans 15 residues. The V end was cut by 0 bases, the J end by 6 bases, with 13 bases between. This clonotype has only a few counts. Its antigen is unidentified. A second PCR, run for roughly 7 to 11 cycles, used a sample-barcoded 5' primer plus a J-beta primer mix. TCRdb used MiXCR to reprocess the 5' RACE reads, holding one entry per CDR3 protein. The sample has fewer than 1,200,000 distinct CDR3 sequences, 20% to 25% seen once; the top ten hold about 0.69%. These data also formed part of another study, on T cells of mothers and their children. That paper states: All extracted RNA went into cDNA synthesis, approximately 1.5 ug per 15 ul.

Sequencing input: blood. The chain couples TRBV5-1 to TRBJ1-5; TRBD1 might be the D (6 bases). This receptor was identified in a girl aged 2 to 10 in good health. The CDR3 bases are TGCGCCAGCAGCTTGGAGGGGGGCGCTCGTCAGCCCCAGCATTTT. It is translated as CASSLEGGARQPQHF.